The sequence of this TCR beta chain was determined in a study of Graves' ophthalmopathy and Graves' hyperthyroidism. Findings and caveats of the study: Ophthalmopathy was separated from stable hyperthyroidism by a 13-signature model with over 85% sensitivity and about 79% specificity.

The authors amplified TCR beta CDR3 regions, and they did so from RNA transcripts for repertoire sequencing. An initial RT-PCR round employing HTBI primers preceded a second-round multiplex PCR. TCRdb ran MiXCR on the multiplex PCR reads and lists one entry per CDR3 protein. The sample shows more than 1,000,000 distinct CDR3 sequences, 35% to 45% of them seen only once. A diagnosis was made from clinical symptoms together with serum thyroxine, TRAb, thyroid ultrasound and orbital computed tomography. In the case of this clonotype: The target antigen is unknown.

The CDR3 covers 13 residues. The V and J ends lost 7 bases and 0 bases respectively, with 9 bases between them. CDR1 is MDHEN, CDR2 SYDVKM, per germline. Sequencing was performed on peripheral blood or thyroid tissue (not recorded which). This receptor was taken from an adult man with Graves' hyperthyroidism. This chain uses TRBV28 with TRBJ1-1; D possibly corresponds to TRBD1 (5 bases). CDR3 sequence (DNA): TGTGCCAGCAAAGGGGACCTGAACACTGAAGCTTTCTTT. This gives the protein CASKGDLNTEAFF.